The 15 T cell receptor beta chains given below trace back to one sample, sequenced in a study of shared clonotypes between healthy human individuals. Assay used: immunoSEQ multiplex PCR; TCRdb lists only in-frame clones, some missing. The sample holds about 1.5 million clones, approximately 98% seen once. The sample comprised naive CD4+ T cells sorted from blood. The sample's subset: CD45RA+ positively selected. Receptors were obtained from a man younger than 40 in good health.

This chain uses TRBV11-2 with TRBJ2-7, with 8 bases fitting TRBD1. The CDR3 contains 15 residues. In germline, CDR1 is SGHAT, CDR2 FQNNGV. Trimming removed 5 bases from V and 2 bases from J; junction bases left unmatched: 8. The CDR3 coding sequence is TGTGCCAGCAGCCTCACCGACAGGGGACCCTACGAGCAGTACTTC. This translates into CASSLTDRGPYEQYF.

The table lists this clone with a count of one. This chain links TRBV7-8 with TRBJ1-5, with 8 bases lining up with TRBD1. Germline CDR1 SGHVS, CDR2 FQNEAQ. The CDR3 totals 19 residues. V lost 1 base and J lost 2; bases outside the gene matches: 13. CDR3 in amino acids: CASSLDARQGMNGNQPQHF. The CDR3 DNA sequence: TGTGCCAGCAGCTTAGACGCCCGACAGGGGATGAACGGCAATCAGCCCCAGCATTTT.

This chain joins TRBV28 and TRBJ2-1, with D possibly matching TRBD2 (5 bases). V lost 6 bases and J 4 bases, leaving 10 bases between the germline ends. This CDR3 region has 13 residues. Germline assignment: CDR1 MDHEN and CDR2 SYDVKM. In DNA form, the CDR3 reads TGTGCCAGCAGGTCGGAGGTTTACAATGAGCAGTTCTTC. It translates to CASRSEVYNEQFF.

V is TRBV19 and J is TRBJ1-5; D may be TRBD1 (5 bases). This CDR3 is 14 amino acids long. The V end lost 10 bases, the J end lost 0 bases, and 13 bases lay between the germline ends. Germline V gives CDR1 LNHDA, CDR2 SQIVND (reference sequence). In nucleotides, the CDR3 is TGTGCCACCAAGACAGAGTATAGCAATCAGCCCCAGCATTTT. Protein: CATKTEYSNQPQHF.

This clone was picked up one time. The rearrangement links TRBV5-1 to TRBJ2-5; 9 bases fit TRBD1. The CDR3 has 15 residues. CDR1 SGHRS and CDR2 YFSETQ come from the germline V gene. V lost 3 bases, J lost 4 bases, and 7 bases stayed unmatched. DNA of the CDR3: TGCGCCAGCAGCTCGCCTGACAGGGGGGGAGAGACCCAGTACTTC. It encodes CASSSPDRGGETQYF.

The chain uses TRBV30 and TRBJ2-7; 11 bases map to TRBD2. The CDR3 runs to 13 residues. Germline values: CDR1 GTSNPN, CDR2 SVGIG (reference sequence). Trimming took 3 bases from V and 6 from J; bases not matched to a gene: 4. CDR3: CAWRQLAGVEQYF. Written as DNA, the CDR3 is TGTGCCTGGAGACAACTAGCGGGAGTCGAGCAGTACTTC.

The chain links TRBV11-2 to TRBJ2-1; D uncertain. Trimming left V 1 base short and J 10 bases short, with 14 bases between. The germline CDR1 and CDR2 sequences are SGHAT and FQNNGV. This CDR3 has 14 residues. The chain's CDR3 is CASSLVGPNLEQFF. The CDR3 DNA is TGTGCCAGCAGCTTAGTAGGCCCAAATTTGGAGCAGTTCTTC.

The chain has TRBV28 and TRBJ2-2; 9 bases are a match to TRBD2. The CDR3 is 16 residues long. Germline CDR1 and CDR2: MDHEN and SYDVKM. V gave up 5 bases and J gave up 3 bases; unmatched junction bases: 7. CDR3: CASSPASGRYTGELFF. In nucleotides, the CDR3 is TGTGCCAGCAGTCCGGCCAGCGGGAGGTACACCGGGGAGCTGTTTTTT.

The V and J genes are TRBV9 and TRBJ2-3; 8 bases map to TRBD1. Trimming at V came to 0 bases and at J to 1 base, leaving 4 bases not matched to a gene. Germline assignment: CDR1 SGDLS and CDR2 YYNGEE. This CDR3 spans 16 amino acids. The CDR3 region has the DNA TGTGCCAGCAGCGTAGGTGGGGGACAGGGCACAGATACGCAGTATTTT. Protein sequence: CASSVGGGQGTDTQYF.

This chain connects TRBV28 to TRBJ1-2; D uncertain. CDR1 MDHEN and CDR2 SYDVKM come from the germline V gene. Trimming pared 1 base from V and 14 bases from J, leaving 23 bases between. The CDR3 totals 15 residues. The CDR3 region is CASSLSSLLYQPDTF. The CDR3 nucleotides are TGTGCCAGCAGTTTATCTTCTCTGCTGTACCAGCCGGATACCTTC.

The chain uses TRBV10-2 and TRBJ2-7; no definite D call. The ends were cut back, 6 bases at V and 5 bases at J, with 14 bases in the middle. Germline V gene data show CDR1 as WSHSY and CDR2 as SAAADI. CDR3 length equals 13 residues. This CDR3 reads CASRMGVGDEQYF. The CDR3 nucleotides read TGCGCCAGCAGGATGGGTGTTGGGGACGAGCAGTACTTC.

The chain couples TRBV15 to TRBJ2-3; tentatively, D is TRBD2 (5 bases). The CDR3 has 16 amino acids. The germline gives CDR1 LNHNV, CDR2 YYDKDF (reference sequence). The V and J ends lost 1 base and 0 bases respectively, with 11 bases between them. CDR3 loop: CATSRALWESTDTQYF. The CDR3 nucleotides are TGTGCCACCAGCAGAGCCCTTTGGGAGAGCACAGATACGCAGTATTTT. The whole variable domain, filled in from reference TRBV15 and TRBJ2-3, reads DAMVIQNPRYQVTQFGKPVTLSCSQTLNHNVMYWYQQKSSQAPKLLFHYYDKDFNNEADTPDNFQSRRPNTSFCFLDIRSPGLGDTAMYLCATSRALWESTDTQYFGPGTRLTVL.

CDR3 DNA sequence: TGCGCCAGCAGCTGGGATATGGAAAAACTGTTTTTT. This gives the protein CASSWDMEKLFF. The gene calls are TRBV5-1 and TRBJ1-4; D unclear. The CDR3 runs 12 residues. Germline loops: CDR1 SGHRS, CDR2 YFSETQ. Trimming took off 3 bases at V and 8 bases at J, with 8 bases between the two ends.

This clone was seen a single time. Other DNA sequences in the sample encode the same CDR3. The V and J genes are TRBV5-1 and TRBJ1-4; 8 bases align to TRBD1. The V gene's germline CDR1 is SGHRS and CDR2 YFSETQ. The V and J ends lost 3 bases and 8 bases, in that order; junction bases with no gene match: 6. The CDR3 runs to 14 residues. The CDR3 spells CASSSGQGWEKLFF. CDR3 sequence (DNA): TGCGCCAGCAGCTCCGGACAGGGTTGGGAAAAACTGTTTTTT.

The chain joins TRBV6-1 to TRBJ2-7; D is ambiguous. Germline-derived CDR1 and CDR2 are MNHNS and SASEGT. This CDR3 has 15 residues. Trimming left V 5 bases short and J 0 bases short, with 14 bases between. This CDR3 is CASSQRAKSSYEQYF. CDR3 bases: TGTGCCAGCAGTCAAAGAGCCAAGAGCTCCTACGAGCAGTACTTC.